Described below is a single T cell receptor beta chain sequence and its context. The data are from a study of blood T cell repertoires in COVID-19. TCRdb keeps only in-frame clones here, not all; method: immunoSEQ multiplex PCR. This table has 300,000 to 400,000 clones, about 88% appearing once. This TCR was sampled from a human donor in a cohort sampled during active COVID-19. The sample comprised peripheral blood.

The CDR3 DNA sequence: TGTGCCAGCAGCGTAGATACAGGGGCTAACTATGGCTACACCTTC. It specifies CASSVDTGANYGYTF. The gene calls are TRBV9 and TRBJ1-2, with 7 nucleotides matching TRBD1. This CDR3 region has 15 residues. Germline V gives CDR1 SGDLS, CDR2 YYNGEE. Trimming at V came to 0 bases and at J to 0 bases, leaving 2 bases not matched to a gene. Full variable domain (rest looked up from reference TRBV9 and TRBJ1-2): DSGVTQTPKHLITATGQRVTLRCSPRSGDLSVYWYQQSLDQGLQFLIQYYNGEERAKGNILERFSAQQFPDLHSELNLSSLELGDSALYFCASSVDTGANYGYTFGSGTRLTVV.